These 2 T cell receptor beta chains came from one sample sequenced in a study of T cells after yellow fever vaccination. TCRdb re-called the 5' RACE reads with MiXCR, one entry per CDR3 protein. The sample records over 300,000 distinct CDR3 sequences, around 3.6% being singletons. This sample comprised PBMCs, obtained on the day of the yellow fever booster vaccination. The origin of the receptors is a man younger than 35 who received the YFV17D yellow fever vaccine.

This clonotype has more than one count but fewer than ten. This chain uses TRBV2 with TRBJ2-1; no definite D call. The CDR3 length is 11 residues. Germline loops: CDR1 SNHLY, CDR2 FYNNEI. Between the trimmed V and J ends, which lost 1 base and 8 bases, there was a span of 3 bases. CDR3 loop: CASSEVHEQFF. The CDR3 coding sequence is TGTGCCAGCAGTGAAGTACATGAGCAGTTCTTC.

This clonotype was found many times. The V and J genes are TRBV9 and TRBJ2-3; 9 bases map to TRBD2. Germline lookup yields CDR1 SGDLS and CDR2 YYNGEE. V was pared by 0 bases and J by 8 bases, with 16 bases of the junction left unmatched. The CDR3 spans 18 residues. The CDR3: CASSVVGSSGAARSTQYF. CDR3 DNA: TGTGCCAGCAGCGTAGTGGGGTCTAGCGGGGCCGCCAGAAGTACGCAGTATTTT.